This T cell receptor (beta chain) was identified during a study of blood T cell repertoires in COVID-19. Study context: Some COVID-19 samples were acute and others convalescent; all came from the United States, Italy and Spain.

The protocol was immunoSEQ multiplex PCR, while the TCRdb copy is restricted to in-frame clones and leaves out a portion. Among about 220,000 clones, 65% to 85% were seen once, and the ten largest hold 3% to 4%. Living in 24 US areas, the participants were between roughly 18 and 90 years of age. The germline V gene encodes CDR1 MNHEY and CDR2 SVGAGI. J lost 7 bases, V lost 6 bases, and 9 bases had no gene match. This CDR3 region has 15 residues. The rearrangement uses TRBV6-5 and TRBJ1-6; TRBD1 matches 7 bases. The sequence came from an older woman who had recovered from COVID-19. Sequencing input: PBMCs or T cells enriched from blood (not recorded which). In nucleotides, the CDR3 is TGTGCCAGCAGATTCGACAGGGTTGAAAATTCACCCCTCCACTTT. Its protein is CASRFDRVENSPLHF.